This T cell receptor beta chain is drawn from a study of identical twins. Details on this clonotype: Antigen specificity is unknown.

The V gene lost 7 bases and the J gene lost 6 bases, with 13 bases spanning the gap. The CDR3 has 13 residues. Study-wide points: Invariant MAIT and iNKT cells could partly confound zero-insertion analyses.

TCRdb reprocessed the 5' RACE reads with MiXCR, giving one entry per CDR3 protein. This sample carries some 240,000 distinct CDR3 sequences, over 9.5% of them seen once, and the ten largest clones take 9% to 10%. The V and J genes are TRBV12-3 or TRBV12-4 and TRBJ2-1; D remains ambiguous. Sequences were obtained from memory T cells sorted from blood. This TCR was sampled from a man in his forties or fifties in good health. CDR3 loop: CASMQSVSNEQFF. DNA of the CDR3: TGTGCCAGCATGCAATCGGTTAGCAATGAGCAGTTCTTC.